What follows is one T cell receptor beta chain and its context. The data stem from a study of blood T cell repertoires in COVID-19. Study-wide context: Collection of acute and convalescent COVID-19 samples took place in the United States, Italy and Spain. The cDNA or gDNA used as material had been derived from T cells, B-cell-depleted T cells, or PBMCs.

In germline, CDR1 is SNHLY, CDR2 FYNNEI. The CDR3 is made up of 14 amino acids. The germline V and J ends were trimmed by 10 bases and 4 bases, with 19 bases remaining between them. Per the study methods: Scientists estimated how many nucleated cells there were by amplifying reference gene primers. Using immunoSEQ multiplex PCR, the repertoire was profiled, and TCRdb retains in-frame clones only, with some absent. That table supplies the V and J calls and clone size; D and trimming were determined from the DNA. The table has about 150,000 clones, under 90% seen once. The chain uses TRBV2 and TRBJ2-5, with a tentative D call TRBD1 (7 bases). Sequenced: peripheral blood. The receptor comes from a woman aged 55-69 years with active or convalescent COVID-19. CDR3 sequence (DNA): TGTGCCACCAAGGGGGCACCGGAGGGAGAGACCCAGTACTTC. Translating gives CATKGAPEGETQYF.